This T cell receptor (beta chain) came from a study of shared clonotypes between healthy human individuals. Study findings and constraints: Few donors restricted represented genetic and exposure-history diversity. Rarefaction revealed incomplete sorted-subset sequencing despite large depth.

The repertoire was sequenced with immunoSEQ multiplex PCR; TCRdb's copy has only in-frame clones and lacks some. Of 850,000 to 1,100,000 clones listed, approximately 80% are singletons. On this clone itself: Its antigen is currently unknown.

Germline CDR1 and CDR2: MGHRA and YSYEKL. J was trimmed by 4 bases and V by 4 bases; bases with no gene match: 8. The CDR3 is 16 residues long. The sequenced sample was memory CD4+ T cells from PBMCs. The sample's subset: CD45RA-negative fraction. This receptor was identified in a man between 18 and 35 years old in good health. Some clones in this sample may be carry-over from other donors' samples. The V call is TRBV4-1, the J call TRBJ2-5; 11 nucleotides agree with TRBD2. CDR3: CASSRPGTSGSETQYF. The CDR3, as DNA: TGCGCCAGCAGCCGTCCCGGGACTAGCGGATCAGAGACCCAGTACTTC.